The clone carrying this TCR beta chain was recorded only once. These data belong to a study of Graves' ophthalmopathy and Graves' hyperthyroidism. The sequenced template was RNA, covering the TCR beta CDR3 region. Second-round multiplex PCR followed a first-round RT-PCR using HTBI primers. MiXCR, applied by TCRdb to the multiplex PCR reads, yields one record per CDR3 protein. The sample contains under 800,000 distinct CDR3 sequences, about 20% of which appear only once. The sequencing sample was made of peripheral blood. The TCR was taken from a woman aged 18-29 years with stable Graves' hyperthyroidism. Some clones in this sample may be carry-over from other donors' samples.

The CDR3 is CASSKGQGGETQYF. CDR3 sequence (DNA): TGTGCCAGCAGCAAGGGCCAGGGAGGAGAGACCCAGTACTTC. The V gene is TRBV6-1, the J gene TRBJ2-5; a possible D gene is TRBD2 (6 bases). This CDR3 spans 14 amino acids. The ends were cut back, 6 bases at V and 4 bases at J, with 15 bases in the middle. CDR1 MNHNS and CDR2 SASEGT come from the germline V gene.